The 19 T cell receptor beta chains listed next were all sequenced from one sample in a study of read filtering for tumor transcriptome and immune sequencing. Molecular barcoded adaptors covering alpha/delta and beta/gamma chains were used on around 400 ng RNA. From the reads, TCRdb called clonotypes with MiXCR, one entry per CDR3 protein. The repertoire has about 86,000 distinct CDR3 sequences, around 12% of them found once; the top ten carry more than 12%. Sequences were obtained from a population of CD138-negative cells sorted from bone marrow. These receptors all stem from a donor aged 40 or older with multiple myeloma.

This clonotype was seen many times. V usage is TRBV4-1 and J usage is TRBJ2-6, with D perhaps TRBD1 (5 bases). Trimming removed 7 bases at V and 1 base at J, with 17 bases between. The CDR3 has 17 residues. Germline CDR1 and CDR2: MGHRA and YSYEKL. For the CDR3, the DNA is TGCGCCAGCACCCCAGGGTTGGCTAAGTCTGGGGCCAACGTCCTGACTTTC. Amino acids: CASTPGLAKSGANVLTF.

The rearrangement uses TRBV3-1 and TRBJ1-5; D not certain. Germline CDR1 and CDR2: LGHDT and YNNKEL (reference sequence). The CDR3 has 12 residues. V was pared by 4 bases and J by 4 bases, with 5 bases between. CDR3 nucleotide sequence: TGTGCCAGCAGCCCCCCAAATCAGCCCCAGCATTTT. Its translation: CASSPPNQPQHF. Filled out from reference TRBV3-1 and TRBJ1-5, the complete variable domain reads DTAVSQTPKYLVTQMGNDKSIKCEQNLGHDTMYWYKQDSKKFLKIMFSYNNKELIINETVPNRFSPKSPDKAHLNLHINSLELGDSAVYFCASSPPNQPQHFGDGTRLSIL.

The rearrangement links TRBV29-1 to TRBJ1-1; no reliable D call. Germline CDR1 and CDR2: SQVTM and ANQGSEA. The V end lost 8 bases, the J end lost 0 bases, and 10 bases lay between the germline ends. The CDR3 length is 12 residues. CDR3 region: CSSTPLNTEAFF. The CDR3 nucleotides read TGCAGCTCGACACCTTTGAACACTGAAGCTTTCTTT.

The chain links TRBV19 to TRBJ2-1, with TRBD2 matching 12 bases. The J segment lost 7 bases and the V segment lost 7 bases, leaving 8 bases of the junction unmatched. The length of the CDR3 is 15 residues. Germline-derived CDR1 and CDR2 are LNHDA and SQIVND (reference sequence). The CDR3 nucleotides read TGTGCCAGTACCCAAGCCGGACTAGCGGGAAATGAGCAGTTCTTC. This codes for CASTQAGLAGNEQFF.

In this sample, this clonotype turned up a few times. A much larger clone sits a single nucleotide away, making a read error possible. Because it lacks the conserved phenylalanine or tryptophan at the end, this CDR3 is likely a read error. This chain links TRBV29-1 with TRBJ2-5, with 9 bases aligning to TRBD2. The CDR3 is made up of 12 amino acids. V gave up 4 bases and J gave up 5 bases; unmatched junction bases: 2. Germline V CDR1 and CDR2: SQVTM, ANQGSEA. CDR3 DNA: TGCAGCGTTGGGACTAGCGCGGAGACCCAGTACTCC. The encoded protein is CSVGTSAETQYS.

This clonotype came up many times. The chain carries TRBV12-5 and TRBJ2-1; the D is unclear. The germline V gene has CDR1 LGHNT and CDR2 FRNRAP. The CDR3 is 11 residues long. Trimming cost V 5 bases and J 8 bases, with 7 bases left between them. The CDR3 sequence is CASGILDEQFF. The CDR3 DNA sequence: TGTGCTAGTGGTATACTTGATGAGCAGTTCTTC.

This clonotype came up many times. The CDR3 loop reads CASSTITGRETQYF. CDR3 DNA sequence: TGTGCCAGCAGCACGATTACAGGGCGGGAGACCCAGTACTTC. V and J are TRBV11-3 and TRBJ2-5; the D gene is possibly TRBD1 (6 bases). CDR1 and CDR2 (germline): SGHNT, YENEEA. The CDR3 has 14 amino acids. V was trimmed by 5 bases and J by 5 bases, leaving 15 bases between them. Full variable domain (remainder filled in from reference TRBV11-3 and TRBJ2-5): EAGVVQSPRYKIIEKKQPVAFWCNPISGHNTLYWYLQNLGQGPELLIRYENEEAVDDSQLPKDRFSAERLKGVDSTLKIQPAELGDSAVYLCASSTITGRETQYFGPGTRLLVL.

At least ten counts were recorded for this clonotype. The V and J genes are TRBV7-9 and TRBJ2-3; 9 bases fit TRBD2. V was clipped by 2 bases and J by 2 bases; unmatched bases: 5. The CDR3 is 16 residues long. Germline loops: CDR1 SEHNR, CDR2 FQNEAQ (reference sequence). CDR3 DNA: TGTGCCAGCAGCTTAAGGACTAGCGCCCCCACAGATACGCAGTATTTT. This translates into CASSLRTSAPTDTQYF.

This clonotype showed up many times. V and J are TRBV20-1 and TRBJ2-7, with D unclear. Per the germline V gene, CDR1 is DFQATT and CDR2 is SNEGSKA (reference sequence). CDR3 size: 12 residues. The ends were cut back, 5 bases at V and 2 bases at J, with 10 bases in the middle. The CDR3 coding sequence is TGCAGTGCTTCTGACAAAGCCTACGAGCAGTACTTC. This sequence encodes CSASDKAYEQYF.

Ten or more counts support this clonotype. The chain couples TRBV2 to TRBJ2-3; perhaps TRBD1 as D (5 bases). Trimming removed 4 bases at V and 8 bases at J, with 13 bases between. CDR1 SNHLY and CDR2 FYNNEI come from the germline V gene. CDR3 length equals 13 residues. The CDR3 DNA follows: TGTGCCAGCAGTGCGGAGACAGCTGCTACGCAGTATTTT. Translated: CASSAETAATQYF. Variable domain in full (rest from reference TRBV2 and TRBJ2-3): EPEVTQTPSHQVTQMGQEVILRCVPISNHLYFYWYRQILGQKVEFLVSFYNNEISEKSEIFDDQFSVERPDGSNFTLKIRSTKLEDSAMYFCASSAETAATQYFGPGTRLTVL.

Note on this clonotype: This sequence may be a read error, since a much larger clone differs from it by one base. The CDR3 region is CSAEAGDTDTQYF. In nucleotides, the CDR3 is TGCAGTGCTGAGGCGGGGGACACAGATACGCAGTATTTT. The chain employs TRBV20-1 and TRBJ2-3; 7 bases map to TRBD2. V shed 5 bases and J 2 bases; nucleotides not matched to a gene: 4. Germline V gives CDR1 DFQATT, CDR2 SNEGSKA (reference sequence). This CDR3 is built from 13 residues.

This clonotype was counted at least ten times. The chain carries TRBV5-6 and TRBJ2-7; D gene unclear. Germline loops: CDR1 SGHDT, CDR2 YYEEEE. The V end was cut by 0 bases, the J end by 3 bases, with 10 bases between. The CDR3 spans 14 residues. Written as DNA, the CDR3 is TGTGCCAGCAGCTTGGTAGGCACCAACTACGAGCAGTACTTC. Translating gives CASSLVGTNYEQYF.

As concerns this clonotype: Being one base from a much bigger clone, this may be a read error. The chain employs TRBV2 and TRBJ1-1, with 7 bases fitting TRBD1. Germline values: CDR1 SNHLY, CDR2 FYNNEI. The CDR3 runs 11 residues. The CDR3 loop reads CASSPQQGRLF. CDR3 DNA sequence: TGTGCCAGCAGCCCACAACAGGGGCGCCTCTTT.

At least ten counts were recorded for this clonotype. The V gene is TRBV12-3 or TRBV12-4, the J gene TRBJ2-1, with 12 bases lining up with TRBD2. Trimming took 6 bases from V and 10 from J; bases not matched to a gene: 16. The CDR3 is 17 residues long. The CDR3 loop is CASRKLRLAGVPGEQFF. CDR3 coding DNA: TGTGCCAGCAGGAAACTTCGACTAGCGGGAGTCCCGGGGGAGCAGTTCTTC.

This clonotype was observed many times. V is TRBV27 and J is TRBJ2-1, with a tentative D call TRBD2 (5 bases). Germline CDR1 is MNHEY and CDR2 is SMNVEV (reference sequence). This CDR3 is 12 amino acids long. V was shortened by 6 bases and J by 6 bases, with 9 bases between the two germline ends. The CDR3 is CASSGGLNEQFF. The CDR3 DNA is TGTGCCAGCAGCGGAGGACTCAATGAGCAGTTCTTC.

This clonotype occurred a few times. One junction end disagrees with the germline gene, perhaps due to a read error. This chain connects TRBV7-3 to TRBJ2-2; TRBD2 agrees at 11 bases. Germline V gives CDR1 SGHTA, CDR2 FQGTGA. CDR3 size: 16 residues. The CDR3 region has the DNA TGTGCCGGCAGCTTAGGGACTAGCGGAAACACCGGGGAGCTGTTTTTT. Its protein product is CAGSLGTSGNTGELFF.

With respect to this clonotype: Germline is not matched at one junction end, which may reflect a read error. The V gene is TRBV5-1, the J gene TRBJ2-6, with 7 bases fitting TRBD1. The length of the CDR3 is 17 residues. In germline, CDR1 is SGHRS, CDR2 YFSETQ. For the CDR3, the DNA is TGCGCCGGCAGCCGGGACAGCTCCTCCTCTGGGGCCAACGTCCTGACTTTC. Translated: CAGSRDSSSSGANVLTF.

The table lists this clonotype with a few counts. The rearrangement links TRBV28 to TRBJ2-1; unclear D gene. The germline V gene has CDR1 MDHEN and CDR2 SYDVKM. The V end lost 7 bases, the J end lost 3 bases, and 7 bases lay between the germline ends. CDR3 size: 12 residues. The CDR3 is CASTQRYNEQFF. The CDR3 nucleotides read TGTGCCAGCACCCAGCGCTACAATGAGCAGTTCTTC.

The sample holds many counts of this clonotype. The chain combines TRBV29-1 with TRBJ2-6; D not certain. The CDR3 is 13 amino acids. Trimming cost V 4 bases and J 3 bases, with 7 bases left between them. Germline loops: CDR1 SQVTM, CDR2 ANQGSEA. The CDR3 loop reads CSVAPDGANVLTF. The CDR3 nucleotides read TGCAGCGTTGCACCAGATGGGGCCAACGTCCTGACTTTC.